The rows below give T cell receptor beta chains drawn from one sample of a study of beta chain features in type 1 diabetes. Some clones are missing from TCRdb's copy, which holds only in-frame ones; the method was immunoSEQ multiplex PCR. This sample carries hundreds of thousands of clones, around 16% of them seen once, and the ten largest clones take about 0.086%. Sequencing used naive CD4+ T cells from blood. These receptors were collected from a young man in good health. CDR3s include the opening cysteine and the closing phenylalanine or tryptophan. Fields, in order: clone size, J gene, D gene, V gene, CDR3 DNA, CDR3 protein. A D gene is named only where the DNA matches it firmly. Size is omitted from some rows. Given values are once, few, many or a class for expanded clones.

-,TRBJ2-3,-,TRBV7-3,TGTGCCAGCAGCTTAAACCAGCCGGGGGATACGCAGTATTTT,CASSLNQPGDTQYF
few,TRBJ1-6,-,TRBV19,TGTGCCAGTAGACGGGAACAGGGTGGATATTCACCCCTCCACTTT,CASRREQGGYSPLHF
few,TRBJ2-7,-,TRBV7-9,TGTGCCAGCAGTTCCAACTCCGGGGCCTACGAGCAGTACTTC,CASSSNSGAYEQYF
few,TRBJ1-2,TRBD1,TRBV7-6,TGTGCCAGCAGCGCCACCGGGACAGGGGAGGGAGGCTACACCTTC,CASSATGTGEGGYTF
few,TRBJ2-3,TRBD1,TRBV5-1,TGCGCCAGCAGACCCACCCAGACAGGGAGAGGCACAGATACGCAGTATTTT,CASRPTQTGRGTDTQYF
-,TRBJ1-2,-,TRBV6-5,TGTGCCAGCAGTTACTCGCCGGCGGCGGGAGGCTACACCTTC,CASSYSPAAGGYTF
-,TRBJ2-3,TRBD1,TRBV7-6,TGTGCCAGCAGCTTAGCACTACAGGGGTCCACAGATACGCAGTATTTT,CASSLALQGSTDTQYF
few,TRBJ2-5,TRBD1,TRBV18,TGTGCCAGCTCACCGCCCAAAGGGGGCAGGGAGACCCAGTACTTC,CASSPPKGGRETQYF
-,TRBJ1-1,-,TRBV18,TGTGCCAGCTCAATAATACCCGGACAGAAAGGCAGTGAAGCTTTCTTT,CASSIIPGQKGSEAFF
few,TRBJ1-1,TRBD1,TRBV27,TGTGCCAGCAGTTTAGTCCAGGGGGCTATAGTGAACACTGAAGCTTTCTTT,CASSLVQGAIVNTEAFF
-,TRBJ2-7,TRBD2,TRBV6-5,TGTGCCAGCAGTCGACTAGCGGGAGAGTACGAGCAGTACTTC,CASSRLAGEYEQYF
-,TRBJ2-1,TRBD2,TRBV4-3,TGCGCCAGCAGCCCCGAAACCGGGGGGAGGAATGAGCAGTTCTTC,CASSPETGGRNEQFF
few,TRBJ2-4,-,TRBV27,TGTGCCAGCAGTGGGGTAGCCAAAAACATTCAGTACTTC,CASSGVAKNIQYF
few,TRBJ2-3,-,TRBV4-3,TGCGCCAGCAGCCCGCAGAGGCAGGGGAGAACAGATACGCAGTATTTT,CASSPQRQGRTDTQYF
-,TRBJ2-5,-,TRBV5-1,TGCGCCAGCAGCTCGGGAGACGCGGAGACCCAGTACTTC,CASSSGDAETQYF
few,TRBJ1-4,TRBD1,TRBV27,TGTGCCAGCAGTTTCAGGGGGGAAAAACTGTTTTTT,CASSFRGEKLFF
few,TRBJ2-4,TRBD1,TRBV4-2,TGTGCCAGCAGCCAAGGGGGACAGGGATTATTGGTCAAAAACATTCAGTACTTC,CASSQGGQGLLVKNIQYF
few,TRBJ2-2,-,TRBV7-9,TGTGCCAGCAGCTTCCGGGAAAGATTCGGGGAGCTGTTTTTT,CASSFRERFGELFF
-,TRBJ2-5,-,TRBV7-7,TGTGCCAGCAGCCCGCACGGGGGTCGAGAGACCCAGTACTTC,CASSPHGGRETQYF
-,TRBJ2-5,TRBD1,TRBV5-6,TGTGCCAGCAGCTTGGTAGGGACAGAAGAGACCCAGTACTTC,CASSLVGTEETQYF
-,TRBJ1-1,TRBD1,TRBV28,TGTGCCAGCAGCGGGACAGCACTCACTGAAGCTTTCTTT,CASSGTALTEAFF
-,TRBJ1-1,TRBD1,TRBV7-2,TGTGCCAGCAGTCGTATCGGGACAGGGGGTAGCACTGAAGCTTTCTTT,CASSRIGTGGSTEAFF
few,TRBJ1-2,TRBD1,TRBV28,TGTGCCAGCAGCCTGGGACAGGGTAGAGGAGGCTACACCTTC,CASSLGQGRGGYTF
few,TRBJ2-7,-,TRBV7-9,TGTGCCAGCAGTCCAAGTGGGTACCGACAGGCCTACGAGCAGTACTTC,CASSPSGYRQAYEQYF
-,TRBJ2-3,-,TRBV9,TGTGCCAGCAGCGTTCAGGTCGCTAGCACAGATACGCAGTATTTT,CASSVQVASTDTQYF
-,TRBJ2-1,-,TRBV5-1,TGCGCCAGCAGCGCCGTCCTATACAGGGTGAGCTCCTACAATGAGCAGTTCTTC,CASSAVLYRVSSYNEQFF
-,TRBJ1-6,TRBD1,TRBV9,TGTGCCAGCAGCGTAACAGGGGATAATTCACCCCTCCACTTT,CASSVTGDNSPLHF
-,TRBJ2-1,TRBD1,TRBV15,TGTGCCACCAGCGACGGGACAGGGGGTGTAAATGAGCAGTTCTTC,CATSDGTGGVNEQFF
few,TRBJ2-1,-,TRBV29-1,TGCAGCGTTGTCGGGCCTAGGCCCCGCTCCTACAATGAGCAGTTCTTC,CSVVGPRPRSYNEQFF
few,TRBJ2-7,TRBD1,TRBV4-1,TGCGCCAGCAGCCAGGGCTCCCAGACAGGGCGGGCCTACGAGCAGTACTTC,CASSQGSQTGRAYEQYF
few,TRBJ2-5,-,TRBV7-9,TGTGCCAGCAGCCTCTCAAACAGGCTAATCCAAAAAGAGACCCAGTACTTC,CASSLSNRLIQKETQYF
few,TRBJ1-5,TRBD1,TRBV28,TGTGCCAGCAGACCCCAGGGGGGAAGGGGCAATCAGCCCCAGCATTTT,CASRPQGGRGNQPQHF
few,TRBJ2-5,-,TRBV5-1,TGCGCCAGCAGCTGGAATGCTAGCCCAGAGACCCAGTACTTC,CASSWNASPETQYF
few,TRBJ2-1,TRBD1,TRBV5-4,TGTGCCAGCAGCGCCGGGACAGGGCTCGGCTACAATGAGCAGTTCTTC,CASSAGTGLGYNEQFF
few,TRBJ2-7,TRBD1,TRBV28,TGTGCCAGCAGTTTGGGACAGTCGGTACAGTACTTC,CASSLGQSVQYF
-,TRBJ2-2,TRBD2,TRBV28,TGTGCCAGCAGTTTAGACGGACTAGCGATCGGGGAGCTGTTTTTT,CASSLDGLAIGELFF
-,TRBJ2-1,-,TRBV5-4,TGTGCCAGCAGCTTGGCCTCGGCCCGGCGTAATGAGCAGTTCTTC,CASSLASARRNEQFF
-,TRBJ2-7,TRBD1,TRBV15,TGTGCCACCAGCAGAAAATCAGGGGGCCGCGAGCAGTACTTC,CATSRKSGGREQYF
few,TRBJ2-7,-,TRBV28,TGTGCCACCGGGACTGACTCCTACGAGCAGTACTTC,CATGTDSYEQYF
-,TRBJ2-3,TRBD1,TRBV5-4,TGTGCCAGCAGCTTGATGGTGGGACAGAGCACAGATACGCAGTATTTT,CASSLMVGQSTDTQYF
-,TRBJ2-2,-,TRBV5-4,TGTGCCACCCTACAGGGATTAGGTACCGGGGAGCTGTTTTTT,CATLQGLGTGELFF
-,TRBJ2-7,-,TRBV4-1,TGCGCCAGCAGCCAAGACCCCCGAGGGGACTACGAGCAGTACTTC,CASSQDPRGDYEQYF
-,TRBJ2-2,-,TRBV28,TGTGCCAGCAGTCTCACAGGGAGCGCCGGGGAGCTGTTTTTT,CASSLTGSAGELFF
-,TRBJ1-2,-,TRBV6-6,TGTGCCAGCAGTTACGAACAGACGTTTTCCTATGGCTACACCTTC,CASSYEQTFSYGYTF
-,TRBJ1-5,TRBD1,TRBV5-1,TGCGCCAGCAGCTTGGGGGACAGCCACAATCAGCCCCAGCATTTT,CASSLGDSHNQPQHF